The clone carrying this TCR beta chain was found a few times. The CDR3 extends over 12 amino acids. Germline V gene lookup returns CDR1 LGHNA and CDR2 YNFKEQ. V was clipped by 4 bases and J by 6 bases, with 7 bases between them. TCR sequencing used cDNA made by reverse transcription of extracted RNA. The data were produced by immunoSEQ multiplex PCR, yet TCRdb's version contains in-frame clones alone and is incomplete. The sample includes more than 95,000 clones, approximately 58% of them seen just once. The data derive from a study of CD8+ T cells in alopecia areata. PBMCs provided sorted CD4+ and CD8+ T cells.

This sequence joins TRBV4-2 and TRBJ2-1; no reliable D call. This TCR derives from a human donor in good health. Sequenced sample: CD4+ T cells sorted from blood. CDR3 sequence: CASSPPSNEQFF. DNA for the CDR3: TGTGCCAGCAGCCCCCCGAGCAATGAGCAGTTCTTC.